Reported below is one T cell receptor beta chain. Repertoires were generated with immunoSEQ multiplex PCR, while TCRdb's copy carries only in-frame clones and drops some. The table includes some 320,000 clones, 75% to 90% detected once. These data originate in a study of blood T cell repertoires in COVID-19. Study background: Sources were T cells, B-cell-depleted T cells, or PBMCs; the material itself was cDNA or gDNA.

This receptor was obtained from a man between 60 and 75 years old who had recovered from COVID-19. Sequenced material: PBMCs or T cells enriched from blood (not recorded which).

CDR3 sequence: CASSTGVGTEAFF. The CDR3 DNA sequence: TGTGCCAGCAGCACAGGGGTGGGCACTGAAGCTTTCTTT. The rearrangement joins TRBV25-1 to TRBJ1-1, with 7 bases that match TRBD1. The germline V gene has CDR1 MGHDK and CDR2 SYGVNS. The CDR3 has 13 residues. J gave up 4 bases and V 6 bases, and 5 bases lay outside the gene matches.